This TCR beta chain emerged from a study of TIL therapy for anti-PD-1-resistant metastatic lung cancer. Time point noted: pre-treatment sample, taken before nivolumab and TIL therapy. Sequencing used immunoSEQ v3. Sequencing depth was around 1.9 million read pairs for survey level, roughly 4.5-6.5 million for deep. Data came from immunoSEQ multiplex PCR; TCRdb stores just in-frame clones and leaves some out. The sample shows approximately 53,000 clones, around 80% of them seen only once. The CDR3 is 14 residues long. Germline V gene sequence: CDR1 LNHNV, CDR2 YYDKDF (reference sequence). Trimming removed 3 bases from V and 6 bases from J; junction bases left unmatched: 2.

J is TRBJ2-2 and V is TRBV15, with TRBD1 matching 9 bases. The starting material was blood, obtained at baseline. The TCR sequence derives from a woman between 30 and 80 years old with non-small cell lung cancer. CDR3 DNA: TGTGCCACCAGCAGGGGACAGGGACCCGGGGAGCTGTTTTTT. Its translation: CATSRGQGPGELFF.